A selection of T cell receptor beta chains follows, all from one sample in a study of blood T cell repertoires in COVID-19. Here immunoSEQ multiplex PCR was the method, and the copy in TCRdb shows in-frame clones only, minus some. The table has 97,000 or so clones, over 70% seen once. Sequencing was done on a sample of peripheral blood. Receptor source: a man between 60 and 75 years old with acute or convalescent COVID-19. Both conserved end residues are part of each CDR3. The D gene is left open where the match is weak. The listing skips clone size in some rows; elsewhere it reads once, few, many or a size class.

J: TRBJ2-1
D: NA
size: NA
V: TRBV27
CDR3: CASTPPGRANEQFF
DNA: TGTGCCAGCACCCCCCCCGGGAGAGCCAATGAGCAGTTCTTC

J: TRBJ2-1
D: NA
size: NA
V: TRBV28
CDR3: CASSLGGARNNEQFF
DNA: TGCGCCAGCAGTTTAGGCGGAGCCCGGAACAATGAGCAGTTCTTC

J: TRBJ1-3
D: NA
size: NA
V: TRBV29-1
CDR3: CSVGDTASGNTIYF
DNA: TGCAGCGTCGGCGACACCGCCTCTGGAAACACCATATATTTT

J: TRBJ2-5
D: NA
size: NA
V: TRBV30
CDR3: CAWSASLQETQYF
DNA: TGTGCCTGGAGTGCGAGCCTCCAAGAGACCCAGTACTTC

J: TRBJ1-1
D: NA
size: NA
V: TRBV11-3
CDR3: CASSLAAGDTEAFF
DNA: TGTGCCAGCAGCTTAGCCGCCGGAGACACTGAAGCTTTCTTT

J: TRBJ1-2
D: NA
size: NA
V: TRBV18
CDR3: CASSPDTAAAYGYTF
DNA: TGTGCCAGCTCACCCGATACAGCAGCGGCCTATGGCTACACCTTC

J: TRBJ2-7
D: NA
size: NA
V: TRBV2
CDR3: CASRFGYEQYF
DNA: TGTGCCAGCAGGTTCGGGTACGAGCAGTACTTC

J: TRBJ1-1
D: TRBD1
size: NA
V: TRBV30
CDR3: CAWSVQGDTEAFF
DNA: TGTGCCTGGAGTGTACAGGGGGACACTGAAGCTTTCTTT

J: TRBJ1-6
D: NA
size: NA
V: TRBV5-1
CDR3: CASSLLDTDSPLHF
DNA: TGCGCCAGCAGCTTACTTGACACGGATTCACCCCTCCACTTT

J: TRBJ2-7
D: NA
size: NA
V: TRBV19
CDR3: CASSIWNRAYEQYF
DNA: TGTGCCAGTAGTATCTGGAACAGGGCTTACGAGCAGTACTTC

J: TRBJ2-1
D: TRBD2
size: NA
V: TRBV6-5
CDR3: CASSFGAGGYNEQFF
DNA: TGTGCCAGCAGTTTTGGGGCGGGGGGCTACAATGAGCAGTTCTTC

J: TRBJ2-1
D: NA
size: NA
V: TRBV19
CDR3: CASSITRGKGYNEQFF
DNA: TGTGCCAGTAGTATCACACGCGGGAAAGGGTACAATGAGCAGTTCTTC

J: TRBJ2-6
D: TRBD1
size: NA
V: TRBV11-3
CDR3: CASSARTGVGANVLTF
DNA: TGTGCCAGCAGCGCCCGGACAGGGGTTGGGGCCAACGTCCTGACTTTC

J: TRBJ2-5
D: TRBD1
size: NA
V: TRBV5-1
CDR3: CASSSLTGGKETQYF
DNA: TGCGCCAGCAGCTCGCTGACAGGGGGCAAAGAGACCCAGTACTTC

J: TRBJ1-1
D: NA
size: NA
V: TRBV11-2
CDR3: CASSPGHISNTEAFF
DNA: TGTGCCAGCAGCCCCGGACACATATCGAACACTGAAGCTTTCTTT

J: TRBJ2-2
D: NA
size: NA
V: TRBV7-9
CDR3: CASSLDARTGELFF
DNA: TGTGCCAGCAGCTTAGATGCGCGCACCGGGGAGCTGTTTTTT

J: TRBJ1-6
D: TRBD1
size: NA
V: TRBV7-8
CDR3: CASSLEQGAYNSPLHF
DNA: TGTGCCAGCAGCTTAGAACAGGGGGCCTATAATTCACCCCTCCACTTT

J: TRBJ1-5
D: TRBD1
size: NA
V: TRBV5-5
CDR3: CASSQQGSNQPQHF
DNA: TGTGCCAGCAGCCAACAGGGGAGCAATCAGCCCCAGCATTTT

J: TRBJ2-1
D: NA
size: once
V: TRBV23-1
CDR3: CASSHYSRTLNNEQFF
DNA: TGCGCCAGCAGTCACTATTCAAGGACTCTAAACAATGAGCAGTTCTTC

J: TRBJ2-1
D: TRBD2
size: few
V: TRBV30
CDR3: CAWRFGGGADEQFF
DNA: TGTGCCTGGAGATTTGGCGGGGGGGCGGATGAGCAGTTCTTC